This TCR beta chain was identified during a study of T cells after posttransplantation cyclophosphamide. Study-wide results and limits: After PTCy, TRB diversity resembled that of CNI/methotrexate controls. Donor-recipient repertoire similarity was low at 1-2 months, rising over year one. TRB overlap between skin or GI tissue T cells and blood was limited.

Peripheral blood was collected from the related graft donor on the marrow donation day. A remark on this clone: Its target is unknown.

Sequenced by immunoSEQ multiplex PCR; TCRdb stores in-frame clones only, minus some. This sample has approximately 3,000 clones, with around 57% found just once. The germline V gene has CDR1 MNHNY and CDR2 SVGAGI (reference sequence). The CDR3 is made up of 13 amino acids. V was pared by 5 bases and J by 7 bases, with 14 bases between. The TCR originated in a woman aged 30 to 39 in good health and a related stem cell transplant donor. Input material: memory CD8+ T cells sorted from blood. The chain links TRBV6-6 to TRBJ1-2; D might be TRBD1 (6 bases). For the CDR3, the DNA is TGTGCCAGCAGTCCAGGGGCGTACTCTGGCTACACCTTC. This gives the protein CASSPGAYSGYTF.